Below, one T cell receptor (beta chain) is given with its context. This clone was recorded a few times. Its antigen specificity is not known. No much larger clonotype is one base removed from it; base qualities were not supplied. The immunoSEQ hsTCRB v3.0 assay was used at survey level resolution to sequence the TRB variable region. The targeted TRB sequencing depth was about 40,000-55,000 T-cell genomes per sample. TRB libraries were pooled and sequenced on an Illumina MiSeq using a v3 150-cycle kit. The original methods were these. Repertoire analysis was run in R within a reproducible Nextflow workflow that covered QC, data transformation and analysis. LymphoSeq2, an R package for exploring AIRR-Seq data, was used to implement the custom analyses. After excluding a handful of samples that yielded fewer than 5000 total TRB sequences, 188 HIV repertoires remained for analysis. Among the 180 to 200 HIV repertoires that were kept, some 60 were collected before ART initiation and 120 to 140 were collected after ART initiation. Repertoires were downsampled to 5000 TRB nucleotide sequences, with summary statistics averaged over 100 downsampling iterations. Only TRB sequences with CDR3 regions of at least seven amino acids were retained for analysis. Two measures captured diversity: a Shannon entropy-derived clonality score and the Gini coefficient. Repertoire networks linked the top 5000 CDR3 amino acid sequences whenever two sequences differed by an edit distance of one. For TRB CDR3 amino acid sequences, GLIPH2 was used to predict antigen specificity groups and MHC restriction. To flag known associations with CMV, EBV, HIV or tissue antigens, CDR3 amino acid sequences were compared against VDJdb and McPAS-TCR. Pre-ART, post-ART and control groups were compared with Wilcoxon signed-rank tests and Holm-Bonferroni correction. TCRdb stores this immuneACCESS table with in-frame sequences only. Part of the clones is absent; in the studies checked, under half of the shortfall reflects unresolved V genes, and no reason is known for the rest. Clonal size and the V and J genes are those of that table, whereas D and trimming came from the DNA. The sample profile shows around 34,000 clones; about four fifths of them were found once. In total, the top ten clones hold around 3.6% of the sample.

These data belong to a study of long-term antiretroviral therapy in people with HIV (dated by TCRdb to 2021 to 2024). Regarding the complete study: The earliest samples were collected approximately a decade before the 2015 WHO recommendation for immediate ART, a period when ART was typically delayed until CD4 counts fell. No cross-contamination during QIAcube processing was shown when test extractions of a monoclonal T-cell line were performed alongside around 30 polyclonal samples. A total of 192 cryopreserved PBMC samples were contributed to the cohort by 30 adults with confirmed HIV infection, with samples collected serially over a mean of 6 years (range 1-12). A retrospective serial study tested whether changes in peripheral blood TRB repertoire composition and diversity were associated with ART initiation and durable HIV suppression. Of the approximately 28 participants with HIV, ten to eleven were female.

Participants were included only if at least one PBMC sample before ART initiation and at least two post-ART samples were available. Treatment was received in the United States of America by all participants with HIV. Before DNA extraction, cryopreserved samples of about 0.95-11 million PBMC were thawed and then washed. At the time of the earliest PBMC sample for each participant with HIV, ages ranged from roughly 20 to 60 years. Per participant, PBMC samples came from 1-4 timepoints prior to ART initiation and 2-8 timepoints following ART initiation, for a median of 7 samples. Serial HIV viral load, CD4+ T-cell count, ART history and demographic data were obtained for every participant. Using a Qiagen kit on a QIAcube, genomic DNA was extracted from unsorted PBMC, with samples processed in batches of 12. The CDR3 runs 17 residues from the cysteine to the phenylalanine. Only the CDR3 portion is preserved as DNA: 51 bases, with reading frame beginning at the first base. V is shortened by 4 bases, J by 2 bases, and the region joining them spans 20 bases. CDR1 MDHEN and CDR2 SYDVKM were looked up in the germline V gene.

What the work shows at the level of the full study, not this receptor alone: Inferences about post-ART repertoire changes were limited because no data were available on ART adherence, viral resistance or therapy changes. The samples were dated from the mid-2000s to the late 2010s, and the ART regimens that were used may be less effective than current ART regimens. Unsorted PBMC were profiled instead of sorted CD4+ and CD8+ T cells because pre-ART samples had limited cell numbers. Owing to limited PBMC availability, only the TCR beta chain was sequenced, without alpha chain pairing. Compared with controls, HIV repertoires had narrower CDR3 length ranges, and the network structure pointed to an antigen-experienced repertoire that shifted only slightly toward naive after ART. Expanded TRB clones identified before ART initiation dominated the repertoire across all time points, though the dominance fluctuated and decreased in many PLHIV after ART. A significant increase in TRB diversity was found to be associated with ART initiation, although TRB diversity was observed to remain significantly below that of transplant donor controls even after long-term ART.

This sequence originates from a man in his fifties or sixties with HIV. The chain was built from TRBV28 and TRBJ1-2, with TRBD1 tentatively as D gene (5 bases match). The specimen comprised unsorted PBMCs, sampled 3 years after starting antiretroviral therapy. The nucleotide sequence reads as follows: TGTGCCAGCAGTTCGCACCATAAAGGGGACGTCAACTATGGCTACACCTTC. It translates as CASSSHHKGDVNYGYTF.